This TCR beta chain was profiled in a study of cytomegalovirus exposure and HLA in healthy donors (dated by TCRdb to 2016 to 2017). About the full investigation: In an earlier analysis of under 750 of the donors, around 290 Gb of sequence data and 117 million unique TCR beta sequences from roughly 190 million T cells were reported. Roughly 300 gigabases of sequencing data and 70 million to 95 million unique TCR sequences made up an early release that covered around 640 HLA-typed donors. Of the roughly 400 genotyped donors, less than 85% were placed in the genetic ancestry cluster associated with self-reported Caucasian donors. The study aimed to test whether signatures of past pathogen exposure could be identified by cataloging public T cell receptors. The study profiled the T cell repertoires of hundreds of subjects by immunosequencing and related them to cytomegalovirus serostatus. A separate validation cohort of 90 to 150 different subjects was used in addition to the 666-subject first cohort. High-throughput TCR immunosequencing, statistical association of individual TCRs with disease status, and machine learning were combined to predict cytomegalovirus infection status. To study patterns of TCR occurrence, a later analysis re-analyzed previously published TCR beta repertoires from 550 to 800 donors and added high-resolution HLA genotyping. The later analysis used no new phenotypic data to find candidate immune exposures, relying instead on TCR beta sequences and their occurrence across donors. To decide whether each TCR beta V gene segment behaved as functional or pseudogenic, an earlier analysis of 587 of the donors relied on high-throughput TCR beta sequencing. Donor age, sex, ethnicity and CMV serostatus were collected together with the repertoire data. Genome-wide SNP genotypes for about 65% of the roughly 700 donors were used in a later genetic analysis, which treated that subset as a discovery cohort. Every discovery cohort repertoire had been produced on one sequencing platform. HLA typing covered class I and class II loci at four-digit resolution. Typing coverage varied by locus: roughly 629-640 donors for A, B, C, DRB1 and DQB1; around 560 for DQA1; about 600 for DPA1; 400 to 480 for DPB1. Several DR-DQ haplotypes were treated as single units for association and clustering because of strong linkage in the cohort. Across approximately 420 genotyped donors of the cohort, an average of about 250,000 unique TCR beta nucleotide sequences per donor were sequenced, and roughly 17% of those sequences were non-productive. Paper-wide results and their limitations: The classifier was reported to diagnose cytomegalovirus status with high specificity and sensitivity in both the original and validation cohorts. Because counts were too low, around 18 rarely observed V segments, including chromosome 9 orphons, were left out of the earlier analysis of about 620 of the donors. In vitro tests confirmed that a few of the cytomegalovirus-associated TCR beta chains recognize cytomegalovirus antigens. Because HLA typing was missing for some donors at each locus, association tests included only the typed subset. Linkage disequilibrium might explain the correlated functional status among segregating V segments, but an unknown experimental factor could not be ruled out. The only immune exposure information available for the cohort was CMV serostatus. A further reported finding was that TCR beta sequences accurately predicted the HLA-A and HLA-B alleles for most subjects in the first cohort. Specific HLA alleles were associated with over 15,000 TCR beta sequences at a false discovery rate of 0.05 in a later analysis. According to a later analysis, most CMV-associated TCR beta chains appeared to be HLA-restricted, and the HLA associations seemed to be driven largely by CMV exposure. Because the 87-base-pair reads could not distinguish some IMGT-functional V segments, including TRBV6-2 and TRBV6-3, those segments were excluded. A later analysis found that HLA-associated TCR beta chains were more clonally expanded and had lower generation probabilities than equally common non-associated chains. Presence/absence analyses assumed roughly uniform sequencing depth across donors, an assumption that may not hold. Assigning TCR associations to individual alleles was difficult when HLA alleles, especially DR and DQ, strongly co-occurred. In an earlier analysis of over 550 of the donors, most TCR beta V segments were observed in productive rearrangements about 87% or about 30% of the time, broadly matching IMGT annotations. In a later genetic analysis, a missense DCLRE1C variant was associated with V-gene and J-gene trimming of TCR beta chains, and the association was replicated in an independent cohort. The study gave a list of under 200 TCR beta chains associated with cytomegalovirus. The sequencing pipeline was judged likely to have produced a cluster of highly shared sequence variants as a technical artifact. A later genetic analysis reported fewer N-insertions in productive TCRs among donors in an Asian-associated ancestry cluster than the roughly 700-donor mean. It was suggested by the authors that the approach could potentially be generalized to other disease states and immunological phenotypes. Across donors, most TCR sequences were observed very rarely, whereas some public TCRs were present in many individuals. According to a later analysis, parvovirus B19, influenza, CMV and Epstein-Barr virus appeared linked to several top co-occurrence clusters. According to a later analysis, TCR association rates differed among HLA loci, with DRB1 alleles showing the most associated TCRs and HLA-C alleles showing the fewest. This cohort had only TCR beta chains sequenced, and the lack of alpha or paired-chain data limited which features could be detected.

The cohort was made up of several hundred healthy bone marrow donors. At the time of sampling, every cohort member was nominally healthy, though immune exposures that went unrecorded were likely present. The donor tested CMV seropositive, placing the donor among the 250 to 300 seropositive members of the cohort. Each donor provided a peripheral blood sample, and peripheral blood mononuclear cells were used for TCR beta sequencing. Genomic DNA was extracted from the blood cell samples with the Qiagen DNeasy Blood Extraction Kit. Trimming at the junction amounts to 4 bases on V and 0 bases on J, and the germline ends lie 12 bases apart. The germline V gene yields MGHRA for CDR1 and YSYEKL for CDR2. The CDR3, cysteine through phenylalanine, is 16 amino acids long. Only the CDR3 portion is preserved as DNA: 48 bases, with reading frame beginning at the first base. Points on this clone: Its antigen has not been determined. Base qualities were left out, and no much larger clone turns up one base away.

The receptor library was made with the immunoSEQ multiplex PCR assay. For the multiplex PCR, a mixture combining 60 forward primers for TCR Vbeta segments and 13 reverse primers for TCR Jbeta segments was used. A multiplex PCR assay on genomic DNA amplified the CDR3 region of rearranged TCR beta genes. Amplified TCR beta libraries were sequenced as 87-base-pair reads on the Illumina HiSeq System. As for the authors' bioinformatics: Across the roughly 640 repertoires, a later analysis counted about 81 million unique TCR beta chains, approximately 10 million of which were shared by at least two donors. Raw reads were error-corrected and collapsed into unique sequences by a nearest-neighbor algorithm in which closely related sequences were merged to remove PCR and sequencing errors. CDR3 sequences were aligned to IMGT reference sequences to assign V, D and J gene segments. For a sequence to be retained, a match of at least six nucleotides to both a V gene segment and a J gene segment was required. A rearrangement was called productive if the CDR3 had no stop codons and remained in frame with V and J, and every other rearrangement was called non-productive. Following IMGT convention, CDR3 was defined as the stretch from the second conserved V-encoded cysteine up to the conserved J-encoded phenylalanine. The earlier analysis of fewer than 750 of the donors excluded sequences that lacked an unambiguous match to a single V gene segment. In an earlier analysis of around 600 of the donors, V segments were called functional above 56.7% productive rearrangements and were called segregating when the between-donor standard deviation exceeded 5%. To diagnose cytomegalovirus status from the catalog of TCR beta chain sequences, a statistical classification framework was built. V and J gene assignment, in a later analysis, came from comparing TCR nucleotide sequences with IMGT/GENE-DB human TR gene sequences. The TCRdist pipeline was used in a later analysis to assign CDR3 sequences and most-parsimonious VDJ recombination scenarios. In a later analysis, each TCR beta chain was defined by its CDR3 amino acid sequence together with its V-gene family, and reads lacking a unique V-gene family were excluded. To address suspected cross-contamination and a sequencing artifact, a later analysis removed 550 to 750 highly shared, low-generation-probability nucleotide sequences. In a later analysis, a clonal expansion index for each public chain was calculated from normalized within-repertoire ranks of inferred template counts. Generation probabilities in a later analysis came from a VDJ recombination model fitted to out-of-frame rearrangements, and those results were checked against IGoR. In a later analysis, hypergeometric tests were used to score TCR-TCR, TCR-HLA and TCR-CMV co-occurrence, with a repertoire-size bias correction applied to TCR pairs. In a later analysis, false discovery rates were estimated by permuting HLA or CMV assignments 20 times. A later analysis grouped co-occurring TCRs with DBSCAN, adding TCRdist sequence similarity when clustering within HLA-allele-positive subsets. For co-occurrence clustering, repertoires with fewer than 30,000 or more than 120,000 public chains were excluded, along with 4 to 6 repertoires with anomalous nucleotide sharing. TCRdb retrieved this table from immuneACCESS and kept in-frame rearrangements only. Not all clones are present; in checked studies, unresolved V genes account for under half, and no reason is known for the remainder. V, J and clone size are those of that table, while D and trimming were read from the DNA. In this sample the table shows 90,000 to 120,000 clones, roughly 72% of which occur a single time. 5% to 6.5% of the sample is in the top ten clones.

Recombination joined TRBV4-1 with TRBJ1-4; the D gene is perhaps TRBD1, on 6 matching bases. The source material was PBMCs. The sequence was obtained from a woman aged 18-35 years in good health and CMV-seropositive. The sequenced DNA is TGCGCCAGCAGCCTCCACACAGGGTCAACTAATGAAAAACTGTTTTTT. Its amino acids are CASSLHTGSTNEKLFF.